This T cell receptor beta chain was captured in a study of molecular identifiers for immune sequencing clone quantification. TCRdb recomputed calls from the PCR reads with MiXCR, one row per CDR3 protein. In the table there are about 12,000 distinct CDR3 sequences, roughly 15% of which are singletons. V gave up 1 base and J gave up 7 bases, with 15 bases separating them. This CDR3 is built from 15 residues. Germline V lookup: CDR1 SEHNR, CDR2 FQNEAQ (reference sequence). This clonotype is categorized as medium-sized. The sequencing input was naive CD8+ T cells from blood, with Jurkat cell RNA spiked in. Subset defined: FACS-sorted CD8+CD4-CCR7+CD45RA+ naive T cells. The receptor was derived from a human donor in good health. Some libraries in this study had Jurkat cell RNA spiked in. The rearrangement uses TRBV7-9 and TRBJ2-3; D perhaps matches TRBD1 (6 bases). The CDR3 sequence is CASSLVSAGANTQYF. CDR3 sequence (DNA): TGTGCCAGCAGCTTAGTCAGTGCAGGGGCCAATACGCAGTATTTT.